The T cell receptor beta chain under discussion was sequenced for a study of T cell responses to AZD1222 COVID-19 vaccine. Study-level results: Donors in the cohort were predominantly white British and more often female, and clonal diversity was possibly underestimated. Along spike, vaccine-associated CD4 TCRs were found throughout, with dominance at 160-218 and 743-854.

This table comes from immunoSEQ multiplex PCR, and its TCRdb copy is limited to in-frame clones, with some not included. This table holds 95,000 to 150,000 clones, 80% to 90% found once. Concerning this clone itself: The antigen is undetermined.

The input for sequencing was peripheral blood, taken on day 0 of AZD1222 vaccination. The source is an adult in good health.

This chain's CDR3 is CATSDPPLLAGNTGELFF. The CDR3 nucleotides read TGTGCCACCAGTGATCCACCCCTGTTAGCGGGGAACACCGGGGAGCTGTTTTTT. The chain combines TRBV24-1 with TRBJ2-2; 7 bases match TRBD2. The CDR3 runs to 18 residues. In germline, CDR1 is KGHDR, CDR2 SFDVKD. The junction had 10 bases not matched to a gene; V was cut back by 3 bases and J by 1 base.